The T cell receptor (beta chain) described here comes from a study of blood T cell repertoires in COVID-19. The table came from immunoSEQ multiplex PCR; TCRdb's copy has only in-frame clones and leaves some out. The profile covers 150,000 to 200,000 clones, with around 88% appearing a single time and more than 7.5% taken by the ten largest. Cohort allocation depended upon clinical history that participants reported. In Cohort 3, a recovered donor had either two negative PCRs, clearance, or symptom resolution. Looked up from germline, CDR1 is SQVTM and CDR2 is ANQGSEA. The CDR3 is 17 residues long. J lost 2 bases, V lost 4 bases, and 12 bases had no gene match.

The TCR sequence derives from a woman in her thirties who had recovered from COVID-19. The specimen sequenced was PBMCs or T cells enriched from blood (not recorded which). The chain recombines TRBV29-1 with TRBJ2-3; 10 bases are shared with TRBD1. In DNA form, the CDR3 reads TGCAGCGTTGCCCACTGGGGACAGGGGCGAGACACAGATACGCAGTATTTT. Amino acid sequence: CSVAHWGQGRDTDTQYF.